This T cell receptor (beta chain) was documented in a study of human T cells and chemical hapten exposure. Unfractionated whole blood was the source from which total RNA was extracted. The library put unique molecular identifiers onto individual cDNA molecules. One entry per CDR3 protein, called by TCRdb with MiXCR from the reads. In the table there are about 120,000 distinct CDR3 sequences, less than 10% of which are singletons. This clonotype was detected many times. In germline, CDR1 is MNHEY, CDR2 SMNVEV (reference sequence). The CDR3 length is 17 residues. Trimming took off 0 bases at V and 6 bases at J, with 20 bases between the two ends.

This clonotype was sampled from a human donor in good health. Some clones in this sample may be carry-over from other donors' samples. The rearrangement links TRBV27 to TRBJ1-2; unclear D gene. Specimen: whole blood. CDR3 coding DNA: TGTGCCAGCAGTTTATCCAGCTTTTTCCTCCCAATGGATGGCTACACCTTC. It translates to CASSLSSFFLPMDGYTF.